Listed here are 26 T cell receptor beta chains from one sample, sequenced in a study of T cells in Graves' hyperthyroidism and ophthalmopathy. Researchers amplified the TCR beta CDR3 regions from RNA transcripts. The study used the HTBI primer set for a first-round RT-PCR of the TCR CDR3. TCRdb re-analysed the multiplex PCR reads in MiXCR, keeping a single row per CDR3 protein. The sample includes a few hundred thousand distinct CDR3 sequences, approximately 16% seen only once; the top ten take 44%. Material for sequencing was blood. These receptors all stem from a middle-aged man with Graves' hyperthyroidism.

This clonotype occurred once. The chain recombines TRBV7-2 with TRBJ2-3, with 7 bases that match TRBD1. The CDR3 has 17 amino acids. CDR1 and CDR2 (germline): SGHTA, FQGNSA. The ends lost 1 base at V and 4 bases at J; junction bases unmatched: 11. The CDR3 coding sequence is TGTGCCAGCAGCTTAGTTTTGGGCGAGGGGGCTGCAGATACGCAGTATTTT. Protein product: CASSLVLGEGAADTQYF.

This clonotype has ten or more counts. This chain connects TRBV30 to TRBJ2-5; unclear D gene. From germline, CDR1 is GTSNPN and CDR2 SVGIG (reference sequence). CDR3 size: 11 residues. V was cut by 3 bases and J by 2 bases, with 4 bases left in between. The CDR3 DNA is TGTGCCTGGAGACAGCAAGAGACCCAGTACTTC. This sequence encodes CAWRQQETQYF.

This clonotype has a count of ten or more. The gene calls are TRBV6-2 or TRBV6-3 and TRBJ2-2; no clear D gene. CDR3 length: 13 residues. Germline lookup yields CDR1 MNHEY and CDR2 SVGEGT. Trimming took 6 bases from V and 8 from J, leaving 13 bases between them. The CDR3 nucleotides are TGTGCCAGCAGATCCCATTCCGTAGGGGAGCTGTTTTTT. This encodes CASRSHSVGELFF.

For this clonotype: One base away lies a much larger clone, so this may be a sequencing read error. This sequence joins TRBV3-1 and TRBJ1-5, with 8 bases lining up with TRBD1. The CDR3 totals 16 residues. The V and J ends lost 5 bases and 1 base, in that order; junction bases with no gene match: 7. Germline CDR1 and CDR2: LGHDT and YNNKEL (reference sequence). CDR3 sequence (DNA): TGTGCCAGCAGCAGATCAGACAGGGGAAGCAATCAGCCCCAGCATTTT. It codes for CASSRSDRGSNQPQHF.

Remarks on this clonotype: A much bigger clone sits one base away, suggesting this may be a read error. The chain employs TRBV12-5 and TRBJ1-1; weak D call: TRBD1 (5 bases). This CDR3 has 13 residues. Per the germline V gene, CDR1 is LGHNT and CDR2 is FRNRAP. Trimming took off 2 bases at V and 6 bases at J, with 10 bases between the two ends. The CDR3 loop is CASGLSGTAEAFF. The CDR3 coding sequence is TGTGCTAGTGGTTTGTCAGGGACCGCTGAAGCTTTCTTT.

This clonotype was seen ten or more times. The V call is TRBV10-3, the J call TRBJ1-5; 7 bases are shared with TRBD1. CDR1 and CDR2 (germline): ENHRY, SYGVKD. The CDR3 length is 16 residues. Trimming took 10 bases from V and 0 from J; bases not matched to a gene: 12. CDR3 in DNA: TGTGCCAACTCACAGGGGTCCCTGGATAGCAATCAGCCCCAGCATTTT. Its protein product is CANSQGSLDSNQPQHF.

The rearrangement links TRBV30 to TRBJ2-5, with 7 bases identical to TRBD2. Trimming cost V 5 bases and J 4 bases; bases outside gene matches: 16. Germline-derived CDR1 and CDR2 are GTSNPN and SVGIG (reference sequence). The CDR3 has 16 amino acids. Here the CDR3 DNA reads TGTGCCTGGGGTAACCCCACTAGCGAGGCGGCAGAGACCCAGTACTTC. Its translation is CAWGNPTSEAAETQYF. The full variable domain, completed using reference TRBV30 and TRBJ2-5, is SQTIHQWPATLVQPVGSPLSLECTVEGTSNPNLYWYRQAAGRGLQLLFYSVGIGQISSEVPQNLSASRPQDRQFILSSKKLLLSDSGFYLCAWGNPTSEAAETQYFGPGTRLLVL.

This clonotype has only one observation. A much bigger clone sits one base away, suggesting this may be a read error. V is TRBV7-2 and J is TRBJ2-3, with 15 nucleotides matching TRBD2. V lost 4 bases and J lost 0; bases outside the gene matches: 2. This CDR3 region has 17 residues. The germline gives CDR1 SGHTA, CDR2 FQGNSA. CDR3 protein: CASSWTSGGVSTDTQYF. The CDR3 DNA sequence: TGTGCCAGCAGCTGGACTAGCGGGGGGGTTAGCACAGATACGCAGTATTTT.

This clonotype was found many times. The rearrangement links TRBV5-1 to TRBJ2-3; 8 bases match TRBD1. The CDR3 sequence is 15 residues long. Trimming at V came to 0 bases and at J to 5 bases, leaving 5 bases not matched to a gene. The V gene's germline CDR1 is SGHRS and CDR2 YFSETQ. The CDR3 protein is CASSLEDRDLDTQYF. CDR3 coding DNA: TGCGCCAGCAGCTTGGAGGACAGGGATTTAGATACGCAGTATTTT.

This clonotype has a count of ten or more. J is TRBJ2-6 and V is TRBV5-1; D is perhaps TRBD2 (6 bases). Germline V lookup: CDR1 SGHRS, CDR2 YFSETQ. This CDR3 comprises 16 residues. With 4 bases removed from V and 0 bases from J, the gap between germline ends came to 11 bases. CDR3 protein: CASSPEGASGANVLTF. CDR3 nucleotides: TGCGCCAGCAGCCCGGAGGGAGCCTCTGGGGCCAACGTCCTGACTTTC.

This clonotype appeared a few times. For the CDR3, the DNA is TGTGCCAGCAGCGGACGGGCATCGGGCACCGGGGAGCTGTTTTTT. This codes for CASSGRASGTGELFF. The rearrangement uses TRBV7-6 and TRBJ2-2; D unresolved. Trimming took off 5 bases at V and 4 bases at J, with 14 bases between the two ends. Germline V gene data show CDR1 as SGHVS and CDR2 as FNYEAQ. The CDR3 has 15 amino acids.

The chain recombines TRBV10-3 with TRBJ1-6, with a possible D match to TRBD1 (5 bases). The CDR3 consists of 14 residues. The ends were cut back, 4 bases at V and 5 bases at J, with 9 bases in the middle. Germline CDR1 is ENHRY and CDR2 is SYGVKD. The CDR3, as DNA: TGTGCCATCAGTGGGACACCGAATAATTCACCCCTCCACTTT. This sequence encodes CAISGTPNNSPLHF.

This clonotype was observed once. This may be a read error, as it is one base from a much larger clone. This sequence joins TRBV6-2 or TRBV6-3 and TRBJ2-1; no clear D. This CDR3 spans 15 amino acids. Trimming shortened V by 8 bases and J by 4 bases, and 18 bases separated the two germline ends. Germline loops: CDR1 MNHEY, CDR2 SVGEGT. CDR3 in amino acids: CASGLDHPEYNEQFF. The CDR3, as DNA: TGTGCCAGCGGTCTAGACCATCCCGAATACAATGAGCAGTTCTTC.

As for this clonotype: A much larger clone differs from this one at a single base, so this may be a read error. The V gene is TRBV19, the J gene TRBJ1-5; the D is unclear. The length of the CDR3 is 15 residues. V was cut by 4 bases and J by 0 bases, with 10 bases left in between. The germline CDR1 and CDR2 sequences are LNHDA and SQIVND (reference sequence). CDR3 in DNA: TGTGCCAGTAGTAACACGGACGGTAGCAATCAGCCCCAGCATTTT. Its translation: CASSNTDGSNQPQHF. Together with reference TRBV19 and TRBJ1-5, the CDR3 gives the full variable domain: DGGITQSPKYLFRKEGQNVTLSCEQNLNHDAMYWYRQDPGQGLRLIYYSQIVNDFQKGDIAEGYSVSREKKESFPLTVTSAQKNPTAFYLCASSNTDGSNQPQHFGDGTRLSIL.

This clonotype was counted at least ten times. Here the CDR3 reads CASSLGHNYEQYF. In nucleotides, the CDR3 is TGTGCCAGCAGTTTAGGACACAACTACGAGCAGTACTTC. The rearrangement joins TRBV6-2 or TRBV6-3 to TRBJ2-7; D might be TRBD1 (5 bases). V lost 4 bases, J lost 3 bases, and 10 bases lay in between. This CDR3 contains 13 residues. The germline V gene has CDR1 MNHEY and CDR2 SVGEGT.

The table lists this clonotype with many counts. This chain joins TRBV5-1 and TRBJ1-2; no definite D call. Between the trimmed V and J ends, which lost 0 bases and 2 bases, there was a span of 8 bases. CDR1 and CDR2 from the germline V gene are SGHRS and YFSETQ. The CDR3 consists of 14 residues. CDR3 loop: CASSLAGENYGYTF. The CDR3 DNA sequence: TGCGCCAGCAGCTTGGCCGGGGAAAACTATGGCTACACCTTC.

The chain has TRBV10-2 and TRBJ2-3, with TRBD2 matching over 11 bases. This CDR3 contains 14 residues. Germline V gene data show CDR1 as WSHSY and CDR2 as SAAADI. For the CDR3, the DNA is TGCGCAGCTCTAGCGGGGGGTACCACAGATACGCAGTATTTT. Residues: CAALAGGTTDTQYF.

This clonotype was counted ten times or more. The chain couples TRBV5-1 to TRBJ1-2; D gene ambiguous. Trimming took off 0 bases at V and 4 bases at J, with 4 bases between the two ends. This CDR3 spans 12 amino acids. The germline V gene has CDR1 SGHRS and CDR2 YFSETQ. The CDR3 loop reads CASSLDTYGYTF. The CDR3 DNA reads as TGCGCCAGCAGCTTGGATACCTATGGCTACACCTTC.

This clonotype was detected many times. The CDR3 loop is CASSPPLGETQYF. CDR3 DNA: TGTGCCAGCAGCCCCCCTCTAGGGGAGACCCAGTACTTC. V usage is TRBV7-9 and J usage is TRBJ2-5; D call uncertain. There are 13 residues in the CDR3. V lost 5 bases and J 5 bases, leaving 12 bases between the germline ends. Germline CDR1 reads SEHNR; CDR2 reads FQNEAQ (reference sequence).

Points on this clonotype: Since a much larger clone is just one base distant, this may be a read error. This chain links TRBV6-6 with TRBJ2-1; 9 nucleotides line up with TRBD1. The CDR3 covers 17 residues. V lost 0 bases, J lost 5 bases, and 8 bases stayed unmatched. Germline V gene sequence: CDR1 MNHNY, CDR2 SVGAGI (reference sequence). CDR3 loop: CASSYSIVQGAHNEQFF. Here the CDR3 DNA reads TGTGCCAGCAGTTACTCGATTGTACAGGGGGCCCACAATGAGCAGTTCTTC.

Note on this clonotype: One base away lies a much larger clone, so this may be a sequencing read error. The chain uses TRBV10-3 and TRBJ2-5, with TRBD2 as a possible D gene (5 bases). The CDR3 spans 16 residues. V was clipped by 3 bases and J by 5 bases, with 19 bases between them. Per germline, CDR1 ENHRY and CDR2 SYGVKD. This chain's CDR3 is CAISEAWEWGTETQYF. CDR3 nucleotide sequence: TGTGCCATCAGTGAAGCGTGGGAGTGGGGTACGGAGACCCAGTACTTC.

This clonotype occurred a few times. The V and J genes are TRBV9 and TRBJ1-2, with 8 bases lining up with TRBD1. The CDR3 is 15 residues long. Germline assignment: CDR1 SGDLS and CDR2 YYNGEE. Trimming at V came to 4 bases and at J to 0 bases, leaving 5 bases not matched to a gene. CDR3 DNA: TGTGCCAGCAGCATAGGGGACAGGCCTAACTATGGCTACACCTTC. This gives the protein CASSIGDRPNYGYTF.

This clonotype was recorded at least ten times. The CDR3 region has the DNA TGTGCCGGGGGGGGAACGGCTGGAAAGAACACTGAAGCTTTCTTT. It codes for CAGGGTAGKNTEAFF. The chain joins TRBV2 to TRBJ1-1; D may be TRBD1 (5 bases). The CDR3 has 15 amino acids. Deletions cut 11 bases from V and 1 base from J, with 20 bases between. The germline V gene encodes CDR1 SNHLY and CDR2 FYNNEI.

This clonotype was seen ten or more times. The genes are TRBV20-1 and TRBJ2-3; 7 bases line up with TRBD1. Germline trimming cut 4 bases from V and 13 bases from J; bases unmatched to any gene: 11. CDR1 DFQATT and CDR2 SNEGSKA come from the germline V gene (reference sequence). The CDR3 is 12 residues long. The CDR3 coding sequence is TGCAGTGCTATCCGAGACAGGGACCTTAAGTATTTT. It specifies CSAIRDRDLKYF.

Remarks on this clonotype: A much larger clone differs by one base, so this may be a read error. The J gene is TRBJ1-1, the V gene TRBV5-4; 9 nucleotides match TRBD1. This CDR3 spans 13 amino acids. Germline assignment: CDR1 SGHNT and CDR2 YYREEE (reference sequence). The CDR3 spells CASGLWGTGRAFF. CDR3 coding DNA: TGTGCCAGCGGCTTGTGGGGGACAGGGAGAGCTTTCTTT.

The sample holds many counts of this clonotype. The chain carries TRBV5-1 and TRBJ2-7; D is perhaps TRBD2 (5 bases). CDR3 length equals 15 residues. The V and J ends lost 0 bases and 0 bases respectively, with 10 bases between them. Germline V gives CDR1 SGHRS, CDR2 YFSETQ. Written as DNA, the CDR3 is TGCGCCAGCAGCTTGGGCGGGTGGAACTCCTACGAGCAGTACTTC. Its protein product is CASSLGGWNSYEQYF.